These T cell receptor beta chains were read from a single sample in a study of cytomegalovirus exposure and HLA in healthy donors. TCRdb keeps only in-frame clones here, not all; method: immunoSEQ multiplex PCR. The sample contains about 120,000 clones, 50% to 80% of which appear only once. Sample: PBMCs. These receptors were collected from a woman in her thirties or forties in good health and CMV-seropositive. The CDR3 runs from the conserved cysteine through the conserved F or W. The D gene is left open where the match is weak.

>TRBJ2-3|TRBV2|TRBD1
CASLDRGSTDTQYF
>TRBJ2-2|TRBV11-3|NA
CASTPVYTGELFF
>TRBJ1-5|TRBV30|NA
CAWSRGSNQPQHF
>TRBJ1-3|TRBV25-1|NA
CASSDPDSGNTIYF
>TRBJ2-7|TRBV6-5|TRBD2
CASSYSSGGFNEQYF
>TRBJ1-1|TRBV30|NA
CAWSVLGNTEAFF
>TRBJ2-5|TRBV27|TRBD1
CASSSVPTGFQETQYF
>TRBJ1-2|TRBV6-1|NA
CASSEAEEHYGYTF
>TRBJ1-1|TRBV19|NA
CASSLRSGNTEAFF
>TRBJ1-3|TRBV9|NA
CASSLSTGISGNTIYF